The rows below give T cell receptor beta chains drawn from one sample of a study of long-term antiretroviral therapy in people with HIV. Here immunoSEQ multiplex PCR was the method, and the copy in TCRdb shows in-frame clones only, minus some. In the table there are about 3,300 clones, about 88% of which are singletons. The sample consisted of unsorted PBMCs, taken 0.3 years after starting antiretroviral therapy. Every receptor here comes from a woman in her forties or fifties with HIV. Both conserved end residues are part of each CDR3. A D gene is named only where the DNA matches it firmly. Not every row has a clone size; where given, it reads once, few, many or a size class.

CDR3 DNA	CDR3 protein	V gene	J gene	D gene	clone size
TGTGCCAGCAGCTTGGAGCCAGCCCTCAAACTTTACGAGCAGTACTTC	CASSLEPALKLYEQYF	TRBV5-4	TRBJ2-7	.	.
TGTGCCAGCAGCTTGAGTAGCGAGACCCAGTACTTC	CASSLSSETQYF	TRBV11-2	TRBJ2-5	.	.
TGTGCCAGCAGCTTATTTACTTCGACAGGGATCACAGATACGCAGTATTTT	CASSLFTSTGITDTQYF	TRBV7-2	TRBJ2-3	TRBD1	.
TGTGCCAGCAGCGACGACAGGGGGCGAGGGGAGCTGTTTTTT	CASSDDRGRGELFF	TRBV9	TRBJ2-2	TRBD1	.
TGTGCCTGGAGTGTGGGAGATACGCAGTATTTT	CAWSVGDTQYF	TRBV30	TRBJ2-3	.	.
TGTGCCAGCAGTGAAGGTGCTAGCCCTTACAATGAGCAGTTCTTC	CASSEGASPYNEQFF	TRBV2	TRBJ2-1	.	.
TGTGCCAGCAGAAAACACCCGGGACAGGGCCCTGAAGCCAAAAACATTCAGTACTTC	CASRKHPGQGPEAKNIQYF	TRBV2	TRBJ2-4	TRBD1	.
TGTGCCAGTAGACCAGTTAGCGGGGGGGCCGGTGAGCAGTTCTTC	CASRPVSGGAGEQFF	TRBV19	TRBJ2-1	TRBD2	.
TGTGCCAGCAGCAAACCGGAAGACAGGCGCAAGGTTATAGATACGCAGTATTTT	CASSKPEDRRKVIDTQYF	TRBV21-1	TRBJ2-3	.	.
TGTGCCAGCAGGTCGGGGGCCCTAGCGGGGAACCAAGAGACCCAGTACTTC	CASRSGALAGNQETQYF	TRBV11-3	TRBJ2-5	TRBD2	.
TGTGCCAGTAGTATTCATCAGGGGGCGAGTCAGCCCCAGCATTTT	CASSIHQGASQPQHF	TRBV19	TRBJ1-5	TRBD1	.
TGTGCCAGCAGCCTGACAGGGTACGAGCAGTACTTC	CASSLTGYEQYF	TRBV2	TRBJ2-7	TRBD1	.
TGTGCCAGCAGCGAACCCCTGGGCGGGGGGGGCTACGAGCAGTACTTC	CASSEPLGGGGYEQYF	TRBV7-2	TRBJ2-7	TRBD2	.
TGTGCCAGCAGCCCACGACAGGGGCGCACTGAAGCTTTCTTT	CASSPRQGRTEAFF	TRBV6-5	TRBJ1-1	TRBD1	.
TGTGCTAGCAGCTTAGCGAATTATGGTAGCACAGATACGCAGTATTTT	CASSLANYGSTDTQYF	TRBV7-7	TRBJ2-3	.	once
TGTGCCAGCAGCTTCCGTGAGGCATCGGGGCCCCTCCACTTT	CASSFREASGPLHF	TRBV11-1	TRBJ1-6	.	few
TGTGCCAGCAGCTTGGGGGTTCCCTACTCAGATACGCAGTATTTT	CASSLGVPYSDTQYF	TRBV5-6	TRBJ2-3	.	once
TGTGCCAGTAGTATGGGACAAAACACTGAAGCTTTCTTT	CASSMGQNTEAFF	TRBV19	TRBJ1-1	.	.
TGTGCCAGCAGTGACCAGGGGGGTGGCTATGGCTACACCTTC	CASSDQGGGYGYTF	TRBV2	TRBJ1-2	TRBD1	.
TGTGCCTGGGAAAGGATGGGACATCCTAAAGCTTTCTTT	CAWERMGHPKAFF	TRBV30	TRBJ1-1	.	.
TGTGCCAGCAGCTTTCAGGGGCCGACCTATGGCTACACCTTC	CASSFQGPTYGYTF	TRBV7-9	TRBJ1-2	.	.
TGTGCCAGCACCCTAGTGGGGACAGGGGGCGCGGGCGGCACCGGGGAGCTGTTTTTT	CASTLVGTGGAGGTGELFF	TRBV9	TRBJ2-2	TRBD1	once
TGTGCCAGCAGTTACGGGGGATGGGGTCAAGAGACCCAGTACTTC	CASSYGGWGQETQYF	TRBV6-9	TRBJ2-5	.	.
TGTGCCAGCAGCTCCGAAGAACTAGCGGGGGGTAACACCGGGGAGCTGTTTTTT	CASSSEELAGGNTGELFF	TRBV7-6	TRBJ2-2	TRBD2	.
TGTGCTAGTGGCTCCGGGACAGGGAGGTCCGGGGAGCTGTTTTTT	CASGSGTGRSGELFF	TRBV12-5	TRBJ2-2	TRBD1	.
TGTGCCTGGAGTCCCTCCCTGGCCGGGGAGCTGTTTTTT	CAWSPSLAGELFF	TRBV30	TRBJ2-2	.	.
TGCGCCAGCAGCCCTAGTATTACGGCCTACGAGCAGTACTTC	CASSPSITAYEQYF	TRBV5-1	TRBJ2-7	.	.
TGTGCCAGCAGCTCGCTAGGGGGCTCGAACACCGGGGAGCTGTTTTTT	CASSSLGGSNTGELFF	TRBV5-6	TRBJ2-2	TRBD1	.
TGTGCCAGCTACCTTTCCGGGACAGGGGACTATGGCTACACCTTC	CASYLSGTGDYGYTF	TRBV4-2	TRBJ1-2	TRBD1	once
TGCGCCAGCAGCCAGTCGGACCCGGGGAGCACTGAAGCTTTCTTT	CASSQSDPGSTEAFF	TRBV4-1	TRBJ1-1	.	.
TGTGCCAGCAGTGAAGGGCCAGGGGTATATCAGCCCCAGCATTTT	CASSEGPGVYQPQHF	TRBV6-1	TRBJ1-5	.	.
TGTGCCAGCAGCTCAAGATACCCGGACACTGAAGCTTTCTTT	CASSSRYPDTEAFF	TRBV11-2	TRBJ1-1	.	.
TGTGCCAGCAGAAAGTGGTTCGGGGCCTACAATGAGCAGTTCTTC	CASRKWFGAYNEQFF	TRBV13	TRBJ2-1	.	.
TGCGCCAGCAGCCATCCCGGACTGAACTCCTACGAGCAGTACTTC	CASSHPGLNSYEQYF	TRBV4-1	TRBJ2-7	.	.
TGTGCCAGCAGTTTTTGGAGGAACCAAGAGACCCAGTACTTC	CASSFWRNQETQYF	TRBV28	TRBJ2-5	.	.
TGTGCCAGCACCCTCGGTGGGCGGGGGGGCACCTACGAGCAGTACTTC	CASTLGGRGGTYEQYF	TRBV5-4	TRBJ2-7	TRBD2	.
TGTGCCAGCAGCTCGCCGTGGGACAGGGGGACAGATACGCAGTATTTT	CASSSPWDRGTDTQYF	TRBV7-9	TRBJ2-3	TRBD1	once
TGTGCCAGCAAATTCACCGGGGAGGACTACACCTTC	CASKFTGEDYTF	TRBV27	TRBJ1-2	.	.
TGTGCCAGCAGCTTGGACAGCTGGGGGGTGGACACAGATACGCAGTATTTT	CASSLDSWGVDTDTQYF	TRBV5-4	TRBJ2-3	.	.
TGTGCCAGCTCACCGACAAGGGGGGTCTCCTACGAGCAGTACTTC	CASSPTRGVSYEQYF	TRBV18	TRBJ2-7	.	.
TGTGCCAGCAGTTTGGCGGGCGGGGAGCTGTTTTTT	CASSLAGGELFF	TRBV27	TRBJ2-2	.	once
TGCGCCAGCAGCTTGGCCAGCGGGGACAATGAGCAGTTCTTC	CASSLASGDNEQFF	TRBV5-1	TRBJ2-1	TRBD2	.
TGTGCCAGCAGATCACAGGGGGGGTCCTATAATTCACCCCTCCACTTT	CASRSQGGSYNSPLHF	TRBV25-1	TRBJ1-6	TRBD1	.
TGCGCCAGCAGCGTTACTAGCGGGGTGACCGGGGAGCTGTTTTTT	CASSVTSGVTGELFF	TRBV5-1	TRBJ2-2	TRBD2	.
TGCACCAGCGGGACAATTTACTCCGGCTACACCTTC	CTSGTIYSGYTF	TRBV1	TRBJ1-2	.	.
TGTGCCAGCAGCTTGGGACACCAGGGCCCTGAAGCTTTCTTT	CASSLGHQGPEAFF	TRBV7-3	TRBJ1-1	.	.
TGTGCCAGCAGCTCAGGGGACCGCACAGATACGCAGTATTTT	CASSSGDRTDTQYF	TRBV9	TRBJ2-3	.	.
TGTGCCAGCAGTGTGGGCAGCTATAATGAGCAGTTCTTC	CASSVGSYNEQFF	TRBV6-4	TRBJ2-1	.	.
TGTGCCAGCAGCTTAGATTTGGGCAGGGTAGCTTTCTTT	CASSLDLGRVAFF	TRBV7-2	TRBJ1-1	.	.
TGTGCCAGCAGCTCAACAGTAAGACTAGCCAAAAACATTCAGTACTTC	CASSSTVRLAKNIQYF	TRBV7-8	TRBJ2-4	.	once
TGTGCCAGCACCCCGGGACTAGCGGGGGACTACACCGGGGAGCTGTTTTTT	CASTPGLAGDYTGELFF	TRBV4-2	TRBJ2-2	TRBD2	.
TGTGCCAGTAGGTGGGCACCAAGCTCCTACGAGCAGTACTTC	CASRWAPSSYEQYF	TRBV19	TRBJ2-7	.	few
TGTGCCAGCAGCTTGGCCGGGGTGAGTGAGCAGTTCTTC	CASSLAGVSEQFF	TRBV5-4	TRBJ2-1	.	few
TGTGCCAGCAGCCCCCAAGGAGTGGCCGGGGAGCTGTTTTTT	CASSPQGVAGELFF	TRBV9	TRBJ2-2	.	once
TGTGCCAGCACACAATGGGGGGGCGGCCCCACTGAAGCTTTCTTT	CASTQWGGGPTEAFF	TRBV2	TRBJ1-1	.	.
TGTGCCAGCAGCTTTAGCAAGCGGGAGCCTAGCACAGATACGCAGTATTTT	CASSFSKREPSTDTQYF	TRBV7-6	TRBJ2-3	TRBD2	.
TGTGCCAGCAGCTTACTTCGGCGAAGCTCCTACAATGAGCAGTTCTTC	CASSLLRRSSYNEQFF	TRBV11-2	TRBJ2-1	.	.